This passage covers 13 T cell receptor beta chains from one sample sequenced in a study of Graves' ophthalmopathy and Graves' hyperthyroidism. Amplified material comprised TCR beta CDR3 regions derived from RNA transcripts. First-round RT-PCR employed HTBI primers, with a second-round multiplex PCR after it. TCRdb itself ran the multiplex PCR reads through MiXCR, one entry per CDR3 protein. Among 200,000 to 300,000 distinct CDR3 sequences, 40% to 50% were seen once, and the ten largest hold 40% to 55%. Sequences were obtained from peripheral blood. The source of these receptors is an adult man with Graves' ophthalmopathy.

The V call is TRBV28, the J call TRBJ1-2; the D gene is possibly TRBD1 (6 bases). Germline CDR1 reads MDHEN; CDR2 reads SYDVKM. V was cut by 7 bases and J by 7 bases, with 16 bases left in between. This CDR3 spans 13 amino acids. CDR3 amino acids: CASTGTGYGGYTF. The CDR3 coding sequence is TGTGCCAGCACGGGTACAGGGTACGGTGGCTACACCTTC.

A note on this clonotype: The junction differs from germline at one of its ends, possibly a read error. V is TRBV19 and J is TRBJ2-7; D is uncertain. The germline CDR1 and CDR2 sequences are LNHDA and SQIVND (reference sequence). The CDR3 is 15 residues long. DNA for the CDR3: TGTGCCAGTAGTATAGTGGGTTACGGCTCCCACGAGCAGTACTTC. Translated: CASSIVGYGSHEQYF. The entire variable domain, with the rest obtained from reference TRBV19 and TRBJ2-7, is as follows: DGGITQSPKYLFRKEGQNVTLSCEQNLNHDAMYWYRQDPGQGLRLIYYSQIVNDFQKGDIAEGYSVSREKKESFPLTVTSAQKNPTAFYLCASSIVGYGSHEQYFGPGTRLTVT.

This clonotype was seen only a few times. The chain recombines TRBV2 with TRBJ2-7, with unresolved D. Trimming shortened V by 7 bases and J by 5 bases, and 12 bases separated the two germline ends. Germline V gene data show CDR1 as SNHLY and CDR2 as FYNNEI. The CDR3 extends over 12 amino acids. CDR3 DNA sequence: TGTGCCAGCAATAGGGTGTCGAACGAGCAGTACTTC. The encoded protein is CASNRVSNEQYF.

This clonotype was seen more than once but under ten times. The chain couples TRBV7-8 to TRBJ1-1; possible D gene TRBD1, 5 bases. Trimming pared 0 bases from V and 7 bases from J, leaving 15 bases between. The CDR3 consists of 15 residues. Germline CDR1 and CDR2: SGHVS and FQNEAQ. As DNA, the CDR3 is TGTGCCAGCAGCTTAGCGCACTCAGGGTTTAGTGAAGCTTTCTTT. Protein: CASSLAHSGFSEAFF. Filled out from reference TRBV7-8 and TRBJ1-1, the complete variable domain reads GAGVSQSPRYKVAKRGQDVALRCDPISGHVSLFWYQQALGQGPEFLTYFQNEAQLDKSGLPSDRFFAERPEGSVSTLKIQRTQQEDSAVYLCASSLAHSGFSEAFFGQGTRLTVV.

This clonotype was recorded once. V and J are TRBV19 and TRBJ2-7, with D possibly being TRBD2 (5 bases). The germline gives CDR1 LNHDA, CDR2 SQIVND (reference sequence). The CDR3 is 12 residues long. V was pared by 9 bases and J by 7 bases, with 16 bases between. The CDR3 spells CASTSGTTEQYF. The CDR3 nucleotides are TGTGCCAGCACGAGCGGTACTACGGAGCAGTACTTC.

This clonotype was recorded a few times. The rearrangement uses TRBV10-2 and TRBJ2-6; D is ambiguous. Trimming took 0 bases from V and 0 from J, leaving 6 bases between them. Germline CDR1 is WSHSY and CDR2 is SAAADI. The CDR3 totals 16 residues. The CDR3 sequence is CASSESRASGANVLTF. The CDR3 DNA follows: TGCGCCAGCAGTGAGTCAAGGGCCTCTGGGGCCAACGTCCTGACTTTC.

This clonotype was found a few times. The chain has TRBV12-3 or TRBV12-4 and TRBJ2-2; TRBD1 aligns across 8 bases. The CDR3 is 14 residues long. The junction had 6 bases not matched to a gene; V was cut back by 6 bases and J by 6 bases. The CDR3 spells CASSFGQGAGELFF. Here the CDR3 DNA reads TGTGCCAGCAGCTTTGGACAGGGAGCCGGGGAGCTGTTTTTT.

The rearrangement links TRBV7-2 to TRBJ2-3, with D perhaps matching TRBD2 (6 bases). CDR1 and CDR2 from the germline V gene are SGHTA and FQGNSA. V shed 5 bases and J shed 5 bases, with 23 bases lying between them. This CDR3 region has 17 residues. The chain's CDR3 is CASSPHPLAQKGDTQYF. In DNA form, the CDR3 reads TGTGCCAGCAGCCCCCACCCTCTAGCGCAAAAGGGAGATACGCAGTATTTT.

The rearrangement joins TRBV5-5 to TRBJ1-1; 9 positions match TRBD1. J lost 7 bases, V lost 4 bases, and 5 bases had no gene match. Germline V lookup: CDR1 SGHKS, CDR2 YYEKEE (reference sequence). The length of the CDR3 is 13 residues. CDR3 nucleotide sequence: TGTGCCAGCAGCCTATCGACAGGGGGTGAAGCTTTCTTT. Translation: CASSLSTGGEAFF.

The chain links TRBV2 to TRBJ1-1; TRBD1 matches 7 bases. Germline CDR1 and CDR2: SNHLY and FYNNEI. The V and J ends lost 10 bases and 4 bases, in that order; junction bases with no gene match: 6. This CDR3 has 12 residues. Written as DNA, the CDR3 is TGTGCCACCACTACAGGGGCCACTGAAGCTTTCTTT. This codes for CATTTGATEAFF.

The chain links TRBV20-1 to TRBJ2-7; TRBD1 might be the D (5 bases). V lost 0 bases and J 0 bases, leaving 12 bases between the germline ends. The length of the CDR3 is 15 residues. Germline assignment: CDR1 DFQATT and CDR2 SNEGSKA (reference sequence). For the CDR3, the DNA is TGCAGTGCTAGAGAAACAGGCTATTACTCCTACGAGCAGTACTTC. Translated, it gives CSARETGYYSYEQYF.

The chain has TRBV12-3 or TRBV12-4 and TRBJ1-4; D not certain. Trimming cost V 2 bases and J 2 bases, with 12 bases left between them. This CDR3 spans 16 amino acids. This chain's CDR3 is CASSLQSGPTNEKLFF. CDR3 DNA sequence: TGTGCCAGCAGTTTACAGTCCGGCCCCACTAATGAAAAACTGTTTTTT.

The chain carries TRBV10-3 and TRBJ2-2; 11 bases line up with TRBD2. This CDR3 has 19 amino acids. The germline CDR1 and CDR2 sequences are ENHRY and SYGVKD. V gave up 0 bases and J gave up 0 bases; unmatched junction bases: 6. The CDR3 DNA reads as TGTGCCATCAGTGAGTCTAAGGGACTAGCGGACGCGAACACCGGGGAGCTGTTTTTT. It specifies CAISESKGLADANTGELFF.